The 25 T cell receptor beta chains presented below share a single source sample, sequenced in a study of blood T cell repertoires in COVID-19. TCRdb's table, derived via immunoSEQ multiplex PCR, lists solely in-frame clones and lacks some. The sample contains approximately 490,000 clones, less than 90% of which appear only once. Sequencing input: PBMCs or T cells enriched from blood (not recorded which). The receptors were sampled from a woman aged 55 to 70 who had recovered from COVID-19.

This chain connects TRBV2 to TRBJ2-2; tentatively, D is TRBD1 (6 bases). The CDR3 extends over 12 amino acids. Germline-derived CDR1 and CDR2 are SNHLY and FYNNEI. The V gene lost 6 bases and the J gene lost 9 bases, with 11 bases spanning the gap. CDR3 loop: CASRKDSRELFF. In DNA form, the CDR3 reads TGTGCCAGCAGGAAGGACAGTCGGGAGCTGTTTTTT.

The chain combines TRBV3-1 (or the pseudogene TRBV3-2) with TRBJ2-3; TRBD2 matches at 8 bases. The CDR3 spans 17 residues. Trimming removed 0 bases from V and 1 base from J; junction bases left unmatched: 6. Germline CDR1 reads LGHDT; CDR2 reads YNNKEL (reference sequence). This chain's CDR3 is CASSQDVAGTRTDTQYF. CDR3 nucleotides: TGTGCCAGCAGCCAAGATGTAGCGGGGACACGCACAGATACGCAGTATTTT.

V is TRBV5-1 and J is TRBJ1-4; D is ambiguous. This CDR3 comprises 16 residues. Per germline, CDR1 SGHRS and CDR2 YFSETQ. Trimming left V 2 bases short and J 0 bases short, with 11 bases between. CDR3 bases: TGCGCCAGCAGCTTTGGTACAGATGCAACTAATGAAAAACTGTTTTTT. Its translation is CASSFGTDATNEKLFF.

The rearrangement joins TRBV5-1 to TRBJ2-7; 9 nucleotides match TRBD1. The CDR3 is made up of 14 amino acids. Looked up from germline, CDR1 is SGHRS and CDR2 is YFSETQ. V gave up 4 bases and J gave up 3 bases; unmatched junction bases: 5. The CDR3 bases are TGCGCCAGCAGCCACGCGACAGGGGGCTACGAGCAGTACTTC. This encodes CASSHATGGYEQYF.

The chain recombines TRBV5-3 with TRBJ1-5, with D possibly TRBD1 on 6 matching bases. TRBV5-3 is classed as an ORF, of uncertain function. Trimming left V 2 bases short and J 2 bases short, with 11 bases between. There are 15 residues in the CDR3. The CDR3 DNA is TGTGCCAGAAGCTTACAGGGATCGGGCAATCAGCCCCAGCATTTT. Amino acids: CARSLQGSGNQPQHF.

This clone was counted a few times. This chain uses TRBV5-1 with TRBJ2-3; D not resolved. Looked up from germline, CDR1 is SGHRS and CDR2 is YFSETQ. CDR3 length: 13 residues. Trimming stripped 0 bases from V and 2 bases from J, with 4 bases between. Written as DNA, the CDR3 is TGCGCCAGCAGCTTGGGGCCCACAGATACGCAGTATTTT. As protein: CASSLGPTDTQYF.

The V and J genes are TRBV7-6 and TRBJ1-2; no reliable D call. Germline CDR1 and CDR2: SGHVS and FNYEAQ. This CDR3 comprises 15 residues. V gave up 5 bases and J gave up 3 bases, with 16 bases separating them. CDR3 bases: TGTGCCAGCAGCGAAGGTGGAGGGATGCACTATGGCTACACCTTC. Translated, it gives CASSEGGGMHYGYTF.

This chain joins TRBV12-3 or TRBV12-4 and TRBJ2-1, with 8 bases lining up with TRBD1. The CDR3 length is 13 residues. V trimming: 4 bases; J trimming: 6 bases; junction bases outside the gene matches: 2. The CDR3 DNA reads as TGTGCCAGCAGTTACAGGGGGGCCAATGAGCAGTTCTTC. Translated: CASSYRGANEQFF.

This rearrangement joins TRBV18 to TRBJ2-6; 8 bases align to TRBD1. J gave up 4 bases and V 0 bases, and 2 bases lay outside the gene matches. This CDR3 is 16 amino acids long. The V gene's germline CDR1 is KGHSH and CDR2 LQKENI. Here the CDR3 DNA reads TGTGCCAGCTCACCACCAGGGACAGGAGGGGCCAACGTCCTGACTTTC. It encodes CASSPPGTGGANVLTF.

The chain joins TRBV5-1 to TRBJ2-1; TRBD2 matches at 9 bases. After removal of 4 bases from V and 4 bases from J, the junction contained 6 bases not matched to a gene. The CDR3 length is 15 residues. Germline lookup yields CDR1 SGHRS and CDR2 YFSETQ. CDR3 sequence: CASSETSGSYNEQFF. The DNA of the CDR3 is TGCGCCAGCAGCGAGACTAGCGGCTCATACAATGAGCAGTTCTTC.

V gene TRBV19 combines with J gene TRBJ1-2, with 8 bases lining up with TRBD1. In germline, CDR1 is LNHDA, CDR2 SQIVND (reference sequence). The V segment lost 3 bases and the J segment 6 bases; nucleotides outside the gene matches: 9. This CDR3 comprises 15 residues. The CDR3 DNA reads TGTGCCAGTAGTATCCGTGGACAGGGAGGAAATGGCTACACCTTC. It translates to CASSIRGQGGNGYTF.

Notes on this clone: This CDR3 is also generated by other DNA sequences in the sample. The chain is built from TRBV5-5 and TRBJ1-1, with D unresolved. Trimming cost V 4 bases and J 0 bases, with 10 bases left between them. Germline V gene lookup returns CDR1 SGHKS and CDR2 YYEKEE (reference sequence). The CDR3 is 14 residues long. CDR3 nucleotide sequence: TGTGCCAGCAGCCTCCGGGTTTTGAACACTGAAGCTTTCTTT. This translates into CASSLRVLNTEAFF.

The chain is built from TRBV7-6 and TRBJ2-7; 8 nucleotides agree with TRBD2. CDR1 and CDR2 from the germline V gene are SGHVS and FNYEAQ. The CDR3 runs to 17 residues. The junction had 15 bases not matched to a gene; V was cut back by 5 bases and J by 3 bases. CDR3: CASSVSLTGGPFYEQYF. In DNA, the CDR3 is TGTGCCAGCAGCGTATCCCTAACGGGGGGGCCGTTCTACGAGCAGTACTTC.

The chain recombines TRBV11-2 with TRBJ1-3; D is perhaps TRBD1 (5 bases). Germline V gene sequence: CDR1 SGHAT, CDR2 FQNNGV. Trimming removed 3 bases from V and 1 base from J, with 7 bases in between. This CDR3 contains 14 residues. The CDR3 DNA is TGTGCCAGCAGCTTGGGGGGGTCTGGAAACACCATATATTTT. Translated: CASSLGGSGNTIYF.

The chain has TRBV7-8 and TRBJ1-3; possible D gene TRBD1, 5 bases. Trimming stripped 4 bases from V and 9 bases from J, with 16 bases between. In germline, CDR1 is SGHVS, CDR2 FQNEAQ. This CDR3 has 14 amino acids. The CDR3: CASSSSRVWGTIYF. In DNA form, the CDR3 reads TGTGCCAGCAGCTCATCCAGGGTTTGGGGCACCATATATTTT. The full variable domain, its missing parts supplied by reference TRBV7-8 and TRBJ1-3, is GAGVSQSPRYKVAKRGQDVALRCDPISGHVSLFWYQQALGQGPEFLTYFQNEAQLDKSGLPSDRFFAERPEGSVSTLKIQRTQQEDSAVYLCASSSSRVWGTIYFGEGSWLTVV.

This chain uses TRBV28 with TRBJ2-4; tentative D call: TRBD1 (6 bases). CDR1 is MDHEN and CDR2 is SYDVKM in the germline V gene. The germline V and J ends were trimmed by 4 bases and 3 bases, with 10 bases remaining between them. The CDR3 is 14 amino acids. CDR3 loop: CASSSQGVKNIQYF. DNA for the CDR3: TGTGCCAGCAGTTCACAGGGCGTCAAAAACATTCAGTACTTC.

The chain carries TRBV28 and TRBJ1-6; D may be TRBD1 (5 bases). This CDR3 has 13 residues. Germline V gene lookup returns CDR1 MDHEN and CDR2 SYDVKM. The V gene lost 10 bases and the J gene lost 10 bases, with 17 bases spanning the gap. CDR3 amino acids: CATGGGIGSPLHF. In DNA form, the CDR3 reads TGTGCCACCGGGGGGGGAATCGGCTCACCCCTCCACTTT.

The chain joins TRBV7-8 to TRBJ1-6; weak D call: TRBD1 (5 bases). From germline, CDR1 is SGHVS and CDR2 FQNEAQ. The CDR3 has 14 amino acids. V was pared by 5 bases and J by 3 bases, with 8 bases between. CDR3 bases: TGTGCCAGCAGCACGGACATCTATAATTCACCCCTCCACTTT. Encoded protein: CASSTDIYNSPLHF.

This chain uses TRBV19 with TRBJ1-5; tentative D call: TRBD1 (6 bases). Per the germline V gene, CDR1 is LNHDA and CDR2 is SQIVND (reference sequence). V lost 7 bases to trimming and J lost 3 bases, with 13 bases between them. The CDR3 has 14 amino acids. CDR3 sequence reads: CASTRGGANQPQHF. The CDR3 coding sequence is TGTGCCAGTACCCGGGGGGGGGCCAATCAGCCCCAGCATTTT.

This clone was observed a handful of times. The CDR3 bases are TGTGCCTGGAGTGTGGGCCAGGGGAGGGCTGGAGCTTTCTTT. Its protein product is CAWSVGQGRAGAFF. The V call is TRBV30, the J call TRBJ1-1; D may be TRBD1 (6 bases). With 0 bases removed from V and 10 bases from J, the gap between germline ends came to 18 bases. The CDR3 is 14 amino acids. Germline CDR1 GTSNPN, CDR2 SVGIG (reference sequence).

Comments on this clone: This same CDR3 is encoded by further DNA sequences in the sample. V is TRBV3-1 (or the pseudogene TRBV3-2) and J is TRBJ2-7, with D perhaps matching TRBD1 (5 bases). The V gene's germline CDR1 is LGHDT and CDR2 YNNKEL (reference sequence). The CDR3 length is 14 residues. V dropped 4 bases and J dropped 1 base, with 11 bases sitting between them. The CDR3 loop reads CASSRQGSSYEQYF. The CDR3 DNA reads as TGTGCCAGCAGCCGTCAGGGAAGTTCCTACGAGCAGTACTTC.

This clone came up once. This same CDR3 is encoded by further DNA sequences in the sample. In nucleotides, the CDR3 is TGTGCCAGCAGTTCTCTAAACACCGGGGAGCTGTTTTTT. This codes for CASSSLNTGELFF. This chain joins TRBV6-5 and TRBJ2-2; no reliable D call. Trimming stripped 4 bases from V and 2 bases from J, with 5 bases between. Germline CDR1 and CDR2: MNHEY and SVGAGI. The CDR3 sequence is 13 residues long.

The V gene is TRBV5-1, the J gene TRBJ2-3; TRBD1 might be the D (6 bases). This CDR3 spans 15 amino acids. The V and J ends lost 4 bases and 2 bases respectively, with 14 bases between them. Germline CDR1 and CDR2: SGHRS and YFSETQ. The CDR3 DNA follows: TGCGCCAGCAGCATCACAGGGTCTCCCACAGATACGCAGTATTTT. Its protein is CASSITGSPTDTQYF.

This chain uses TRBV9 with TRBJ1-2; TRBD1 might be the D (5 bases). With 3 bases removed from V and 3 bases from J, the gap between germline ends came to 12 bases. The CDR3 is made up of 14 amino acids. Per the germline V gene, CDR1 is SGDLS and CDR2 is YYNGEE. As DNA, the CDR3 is TGTGCCAGCAGCGCAGACAGTAAGGACTATGGCTACACCTTC. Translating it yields CASSADSKDYGYTF.

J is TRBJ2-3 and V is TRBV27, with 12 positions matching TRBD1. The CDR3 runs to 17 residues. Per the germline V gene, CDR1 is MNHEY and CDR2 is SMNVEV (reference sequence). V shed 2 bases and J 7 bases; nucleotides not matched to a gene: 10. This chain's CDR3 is CASSLVSGQGAINTQYF. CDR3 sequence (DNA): TGTGCCAGCAGTTTAGTGTCGGGACAGGGGGCAATAAATACGCAGTATTTT.